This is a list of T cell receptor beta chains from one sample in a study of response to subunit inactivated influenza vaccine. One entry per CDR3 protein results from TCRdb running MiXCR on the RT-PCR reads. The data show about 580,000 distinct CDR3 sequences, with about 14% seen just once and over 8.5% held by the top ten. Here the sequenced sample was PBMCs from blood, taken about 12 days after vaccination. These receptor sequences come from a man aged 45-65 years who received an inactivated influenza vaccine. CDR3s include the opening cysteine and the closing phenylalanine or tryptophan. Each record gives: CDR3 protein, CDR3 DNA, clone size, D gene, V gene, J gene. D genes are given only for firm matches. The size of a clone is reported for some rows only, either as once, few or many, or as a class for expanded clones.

CDR3: CSAKLLYEQYF
DNA: TGCAGTGCCAAACTACTCTACGAGCAGTACTTC
size: -
D: -
V: TRBV20-1
J: TRBJ2-7

CDR3: CASRRQSNPYNEQFF
DNA: TGTGCCAGCAGAAGGCAGAGTAACCCCTACAATGAGCAGTTCTTC
size: few
D: -
V: TRBV11-1
J: TRBJ2-1

CDR3: CASSQELAGGTYNEQFF
DNA: TGTGCCAGCAGCCAAGAATTAGCGGGGGGGACCTACAATGAGCAGTTCTTC
size: few
D: TRBD2
V: TRBV4-2
J: TRBJ2-1

CDR3: CASSHSNTGELFF
DNA: TGCGCCAGCAGCCACAGTAACACCGGGGAGCTGTTTTTT
size: few
D: -
V: TRBV4-3
J: TRBJ2-2

CDR3: CASSRRQVSHEQYF
DNA: TGTGCCAGCAGCAGACGACAGGTTTCCCACGAGCAGTACTTC
size: few
D: -
V: TRBV7-6
J: TRBJ2-7

CDR3: CATSRDDLGGVSGELFF
DNA: TGTGCCACCAGCAGAGATGATCTAGGGGGAGTCTCCGGGGAGCTGTTTTTT
size: -
D: -
V: TRBV15
J: TRBJ2-2

CDR3: CASSPRSGGNTDTQYF
DNA: TGTGCCAGCAGCCCCCGTAGCGGGGGAAACACAGATACGCAGTATTTT
size: -
D: TRBD2
V: TRBV7-2
J: TRBJ2-3

CDR3: CSVARGTQETQYF
DNA: TGCAGCGTTGCCCGGGGCACCCAAGAGACCCAGTACTTC
size: -
D: -
V: TRBV29-1
J: TRBJ2-5

CDR3: CASSYRTGLYSNQPQHF
DNA: TGTGCCAGCAGTTACAGGACAGGCCTTTATAGCAATCAGCCCCAGCATTTT
size: -
D: TRBD1
V: TRBV6-2/TRBV6-3
J: TRBJ1-5

CDR3: CATASSGNTGELFF
DNA: TGTGCCACCGCCTCTAGCGGAAACACCGGGGAGCTGTTTTTT
size: many
D: TRBD2
V: TRBV24-1
J: TRBJ2-2

CDR3: CSVAKALAGFTDTQYF
DNA: TGCAGCGTTGCGAAGGCGCTAGCGGGGTTCACAGATACGCAGTATTTT
size: many
D: TRBD2
V: TRBV29-1
J: TRBJ2-3

CDR3: CASSLVSGGPVF
DNA: TGTGCCAGCAGCTTAGTGTCGGGGGGGCCGGTCTTC
size: few
D: TRBD2
V: TRBV7-9
J: TRBJ2-1

CDR3: CASSLSLGPLHF
DNA: TGTGCCAGCAGTTTATCTCTCGGGCCCCTCCACTTT
size: -
D: -
V: TRBV28
J: TRBJ1-6

CDR3: CASSVGGAEAFF
DNA: TGTGCCAGCAGTGTTGGAGGGGCTGAAGCTTTCTTT
size: -
D: -
V: TRBV2
J: TRBJ1-1

CDR3: CASSRNFGTHQETQYF
DNA: TGCGCCAGCAGCCGGAACTTTGGGACACACCAAGAGACCCAGTACTTC
size: few
D: -
V: TRBV4-1
J: TRBJ2-5

CDR3: CAISTQGGAEQYF
DNA: TGTGCCATCAGTACACAGGGGGGGGCCGAGCAGTACTTC
size: few
D: -
V: TRBV10-3
J: TRBJ2-7

CDR3: CASSLGYQETQYF
DNA: TGTGCCAGCAGTTTGGGATACCAAGAGACCCAGTACTTC
size: many
D: -
V: TRBV11-2
J: TRBJ2-5

CDR3: CAISGTGNQPQHF
DNA: TGTGCCATCAGCGGGACGGGCAATCAGCCCCAGCATTTT
size: few
D: -
V: TRBV10-3
J: TRBJ1-5

CDR3: CASSLAPGLRTEAFF
DNA: TGTGCCAGCAGCTTAGCGCCAGGGTTGAGGACTGAAGCTTTCTTT
size: few
D: -
V: TRBV7-2
J: TRBJ1-1

CDR3: CASRLGQSSTDTQYF
DNA: TGTGCCAGCAGGTTAGGGCAGTCTAGCACAGATACGCAGTATTTT
size: -
D: -
V: TRBV3-1
J: TRBJ2-3

CDR3: CASSPRTSLYNEQFF
DNA: TGTGCCAGCAGCCCTCGGACTAGTTTATACAATGAGCAGTTCTTC
size: -
D: TRBD2
V: TRBV7-3
J: TRBJ2-1

CDR3: CSAPMVKEAEKLFF
DNA: TGCAGTGCCCCGATGGTCAAGGAGGCTGAAAAACTGTTTTTT
size: many
D: -
V: TRBV20-1
J: TRBJ1-4

CDR3: CASSEGLMSSQPQHF
DNA: TGTGCCAGCAGTGAGGGACTGATGAGTAGTCAGCCCCAGCATTTT
size: few
D: -
V: TRBV6-1
J: TRBJ1-5